The rows below give T cell receptor beta chains drawn from one sample of a study of T cell repertoires in cytomegalovirus infection. MiXCR was run by TCRdb on the reads, yielding one entry per CDR3 protein. The profile shows 150,000 to 200,000 distinct CDR3 sequences, 7.5% to 10% of them singletons. Sequencing was done on a sample of PBMCs. The receptors shown here come from a human donor in good health (CMV status not recorded). Some clones in this sample may be carry-over from other donors' samples. Each CDR3 is given with its conserved first and last residue.

j_call v_call cdr3_aa
TRBJ1-5 TRBV12-3/TRBV12-4 CASSLGGGGSNQPQHF
TRBJ1-2 TRBV4-3 CASSQESNRDYGYTF
TRBJ2-5 TRBV20-1 CSARQETQYF
TRBJ2-3 TRBV28 CASSLSGREDTQYF
TRBJ2-5 TRBV5-6 CASSFRQEYGYFETQYF
TRBJ1-2 TRBV7-9 CASSEVGLGYTF
TRBJ1-1 TRBV2 CASSQGAGGNTEAFF
TRBJ2-7 TRBV7-2 CASSRTPSDEQYF
TRBJ2-1 TRBV7-2 CASRGSGSPPYNEQFF
TRBJ1-4 TRBV7-2 CASSLVGTATNEKLFF
TRBJ2-5 TRBV11-3 CASSPGGKQETQYF
TRBJ2-7 TRBV7-2 CASSLPQLAGGPYEQYF
TRBJ2-5 TRBV11-2 CASSLWAPGARQETQYF
TRBJ2-1 TRBV7-2 CASRLHNEQFF
TRBJ1-2 TRBV7-6 CASSLDRGRSDGYTF
TRBJ1-2 TRBV6-2/TRBV6-3 CASSSALSRLNYGYTF
TRBJ2-7 TRBV7-1 CASSPPGTPHEQYF
TRBJ2-5 TRBV3-1 CASSDFGPQETQYF
TRBJ2-7 TRBV11-2 CVSSLAGVGRVAPYEQYF
TRBJ2-2 TRBV11-2 CASSLRTSAFYSNTGELFF
TRBJ2-7 TRBV7-2 CASSLGSGRISYEQYF
TRBJ2-1 TRBV7-3 CASSFSGGTYNEQFF
TRBJ2-2 TRBV6-2/TRBV6-3 CASSFPGHTGELFF
TRBJ1-5 TRBV28 CASPPTRQMYSNQPQHF
TRBJ1-1 TRBV7-6 CASSYQDRLAEAFF
TRBJ1-1 TRBV7-4 CAGDRGTEAFF
TRBJ1-5 TRBV7-2 CASSSGQYSNQPQHF
TRBJ2-3 TRBV7-2 CASSLDRFADTQYF